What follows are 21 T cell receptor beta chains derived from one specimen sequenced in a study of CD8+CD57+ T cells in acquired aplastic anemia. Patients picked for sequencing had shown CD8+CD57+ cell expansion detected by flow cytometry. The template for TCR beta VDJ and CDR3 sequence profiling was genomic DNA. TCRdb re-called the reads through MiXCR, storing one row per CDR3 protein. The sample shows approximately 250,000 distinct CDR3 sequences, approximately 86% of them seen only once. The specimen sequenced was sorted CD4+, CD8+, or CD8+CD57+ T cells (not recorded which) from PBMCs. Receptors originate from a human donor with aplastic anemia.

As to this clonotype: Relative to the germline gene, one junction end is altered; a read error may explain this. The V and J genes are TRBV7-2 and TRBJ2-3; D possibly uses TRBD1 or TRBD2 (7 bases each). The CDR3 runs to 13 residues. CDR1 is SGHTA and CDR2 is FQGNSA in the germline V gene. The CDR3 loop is CASSLGGGDTHGF. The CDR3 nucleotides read TGTGCCAGCAGCTTGGGAGGGGGCGACACGCATGGCTTT.

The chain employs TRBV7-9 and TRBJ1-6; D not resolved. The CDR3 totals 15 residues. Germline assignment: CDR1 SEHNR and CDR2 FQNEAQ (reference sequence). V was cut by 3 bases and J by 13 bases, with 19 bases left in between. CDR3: CASSFTSCYNTPLHF. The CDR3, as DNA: TGTGCCAGCAGCTTCACAAGCTGCTATAATACCCCCCTCCACTTT.

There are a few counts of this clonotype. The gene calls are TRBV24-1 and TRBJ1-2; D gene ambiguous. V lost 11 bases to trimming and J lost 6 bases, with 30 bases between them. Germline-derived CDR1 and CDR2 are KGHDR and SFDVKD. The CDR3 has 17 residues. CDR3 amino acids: CASSVRDVEEAVDGYTF. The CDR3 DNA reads TGTGCCAGCAGCGTACGCGACGTAGAGGAAGCGGTTGATGGCTACACCTTC.

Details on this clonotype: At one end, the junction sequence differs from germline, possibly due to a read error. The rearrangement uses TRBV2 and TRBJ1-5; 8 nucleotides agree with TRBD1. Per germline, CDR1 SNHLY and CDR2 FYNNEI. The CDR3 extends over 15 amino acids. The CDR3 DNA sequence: TGTGCCAGCAGCCCACAGGGGGGAGGTAATCAGTCCCAGCATTTT. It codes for CASSPQGGGNQSQHF. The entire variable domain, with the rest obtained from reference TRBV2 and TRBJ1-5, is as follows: EPEVTQTPSHQVTQMGQEVILRCVPISNHLYFYWYRQILGQKVEFLVSFYNNEISEKSEIFDDQFSVERPDGSNFTLKIRSTKLEDSAMYFCASSPQGGGNQSQHFGDGTRLSIL.

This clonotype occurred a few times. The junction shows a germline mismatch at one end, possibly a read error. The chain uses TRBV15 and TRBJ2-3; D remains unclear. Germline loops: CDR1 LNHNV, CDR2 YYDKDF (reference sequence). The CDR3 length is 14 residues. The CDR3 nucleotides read TGTGCCACCAGCTTGGGCGCCGGTCCCGATACCCAGTACTTT. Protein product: CATSLGAGPDTQYF.

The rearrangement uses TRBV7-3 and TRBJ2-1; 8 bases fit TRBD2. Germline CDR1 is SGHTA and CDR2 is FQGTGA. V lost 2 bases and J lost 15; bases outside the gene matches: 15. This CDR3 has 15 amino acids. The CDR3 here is CASSLQGGGFSEWFF. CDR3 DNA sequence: TGTGCCAGCAGCTTACAGGGCGGGGGGTTCTCAGAGTGGTTCTTC. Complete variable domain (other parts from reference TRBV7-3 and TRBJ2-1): GAGVSQTPSNKVTEKGKYVELRCDPISGHTALYWYRQSLGQGPEFLIYFQGTGAADDSGLPNDRFFAVRPEGSVSTLKIQRTERGDSAVYLCASSLQGGGFSEWFFGPGTRLTVL.

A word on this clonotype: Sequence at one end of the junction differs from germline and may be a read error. In DNA form, the CDR3 reads TGTGCCAGCAGCTTAGCGGGATGTCTAGTCTCCGAGCATTACTTC. It specifies CASSLAGCLVSEHYF. The rearrangement joins TRBV7-8 to TRBJ2-7; D not resolved. The CDR3 contains 15 residues. Per germline, CDR1 SGHVS and CDR2 FQNEAQ.

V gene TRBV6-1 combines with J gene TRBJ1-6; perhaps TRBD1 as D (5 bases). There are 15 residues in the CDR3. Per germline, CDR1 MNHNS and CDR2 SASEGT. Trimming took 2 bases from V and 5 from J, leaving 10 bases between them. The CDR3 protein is CASSESGEHNSPLHF. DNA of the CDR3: TGTGCCAGCAGTGAATCGGGGGAACATAATTCACCCCTCCACTTT.

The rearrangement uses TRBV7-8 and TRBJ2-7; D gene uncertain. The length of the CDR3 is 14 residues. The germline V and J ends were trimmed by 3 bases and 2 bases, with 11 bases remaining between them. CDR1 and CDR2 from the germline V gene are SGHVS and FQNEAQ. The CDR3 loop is CASSLVGYTYEQYV. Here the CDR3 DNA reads TGTGCCAGCAGCTTGGTGGGGTACACCTACGAGCAGTACGTC.

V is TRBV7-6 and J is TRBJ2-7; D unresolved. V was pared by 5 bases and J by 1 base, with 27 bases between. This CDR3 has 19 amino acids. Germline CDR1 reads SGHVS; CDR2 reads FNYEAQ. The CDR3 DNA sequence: TGTGCCAGCAGCCGAAGACTTATGCCCGGCCCCCTCCAATCCTACGAGCAGTACTTC. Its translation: CASSRRLMPGPLQSYEQYF.

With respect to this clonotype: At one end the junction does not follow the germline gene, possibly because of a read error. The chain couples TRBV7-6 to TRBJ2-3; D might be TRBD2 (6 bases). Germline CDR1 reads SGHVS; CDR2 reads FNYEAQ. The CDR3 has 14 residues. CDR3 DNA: TGTGCCAGCACCCTAGCGAGGGGCCCCTCTGGGCACTACTTT. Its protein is CASTLARGPSGHYF.

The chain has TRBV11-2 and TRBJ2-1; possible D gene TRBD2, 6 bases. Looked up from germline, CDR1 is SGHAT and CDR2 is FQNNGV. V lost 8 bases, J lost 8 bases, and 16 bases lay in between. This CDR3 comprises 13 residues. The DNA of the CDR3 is TGTGCCAGCCCCATTCCGGGAGTCCATGAGCAGTTCTTC. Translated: CASPIPGVHEQFF.

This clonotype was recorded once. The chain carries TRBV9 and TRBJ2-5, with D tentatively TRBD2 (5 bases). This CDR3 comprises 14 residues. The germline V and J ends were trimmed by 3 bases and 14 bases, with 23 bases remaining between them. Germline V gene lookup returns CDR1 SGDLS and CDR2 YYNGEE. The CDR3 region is CASSGGRDKQYFYF. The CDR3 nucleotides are TGTGCCAGCAGCGGAGGGAGAGATAAACAGTATTTTTACTTC.

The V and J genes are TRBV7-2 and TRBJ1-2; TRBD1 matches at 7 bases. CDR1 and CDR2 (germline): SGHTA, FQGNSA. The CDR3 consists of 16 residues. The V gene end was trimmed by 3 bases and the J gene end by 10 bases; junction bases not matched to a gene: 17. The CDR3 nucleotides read TGTGCCAGCAGCTTTCAGCGGGACGGGACAGCATATTCCTACACCTTC. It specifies CASSFQRDGTAYSYTF.

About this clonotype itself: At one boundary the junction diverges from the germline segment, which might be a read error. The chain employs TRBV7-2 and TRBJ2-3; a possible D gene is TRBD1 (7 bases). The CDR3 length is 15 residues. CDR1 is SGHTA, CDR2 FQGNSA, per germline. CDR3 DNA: TGTGCCACCAGCTTGACTAGAGGGGGCGGAGATACGCAGTATTTT. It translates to CATSLTRGGGDTQYF.

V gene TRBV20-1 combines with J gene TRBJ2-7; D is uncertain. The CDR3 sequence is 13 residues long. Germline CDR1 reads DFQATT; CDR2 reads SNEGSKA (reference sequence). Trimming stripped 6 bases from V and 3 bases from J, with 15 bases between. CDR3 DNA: TGCAGTGCCAGCAGCCGCGGCCACTACGAGCAGTACTTC. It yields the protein CSASSRGHYEQYF.

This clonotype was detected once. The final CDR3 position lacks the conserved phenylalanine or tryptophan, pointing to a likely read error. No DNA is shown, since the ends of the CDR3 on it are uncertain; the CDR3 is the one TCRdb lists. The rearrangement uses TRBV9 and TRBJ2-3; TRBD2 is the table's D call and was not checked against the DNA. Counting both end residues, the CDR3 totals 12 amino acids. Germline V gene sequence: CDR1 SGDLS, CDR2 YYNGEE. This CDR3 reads CASSVGSARNYL.

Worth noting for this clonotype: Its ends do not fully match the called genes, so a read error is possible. The CDR3 coding sequence is TGTGCCAGCAGCGTATTGGGGGGTCACACCGGGGAGCATTTT. As protein: CASSVLGGHTGEHF. This chain connects TRBV9 to TRBJ2-3; D possibly corresponds to TRBD2 (6 bases). Germline lookup yields CDR1 SGDLS and CDR2 YYNGEE. The CDR3 length is 14 residues.

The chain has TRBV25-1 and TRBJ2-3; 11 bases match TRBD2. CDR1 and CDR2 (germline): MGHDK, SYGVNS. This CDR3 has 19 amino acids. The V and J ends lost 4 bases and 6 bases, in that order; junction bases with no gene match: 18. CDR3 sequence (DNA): TGTGCCAGCAGTGGAGTAGCGGGAGGGTTAGGGGAAGCAAGGGATACGCAGTATTTT. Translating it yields CASSGVAGGLGEARDTQYF. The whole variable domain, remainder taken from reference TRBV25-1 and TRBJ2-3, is EADIYQTPRYLVIGTGKKITLECSQTMGHDKMYWYQQDPGMELHLIHYSYGVNSTEKGDLSSESTVSRIRTEHFPLTLESARPSHTSQYLCASSGVAGGLGEARDTQYFGPGTRLTVL.

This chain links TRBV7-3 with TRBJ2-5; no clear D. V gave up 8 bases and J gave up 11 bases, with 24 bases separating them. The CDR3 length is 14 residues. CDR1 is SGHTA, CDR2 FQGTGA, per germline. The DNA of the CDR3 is TGTGCCAGCTCAAGACGCGCCAACGCCGAGGCACAGTACTTC. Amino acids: CASSRRANAEAQYF. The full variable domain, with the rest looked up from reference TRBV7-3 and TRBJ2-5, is GAGVSQTPSNKVTEKGKYVELRCDPISGHTALYWYRQSLGQGPEFLIYFQGTGAADDSGLPNDRFFAVRPEGSVSTLKIQRTERGDSAVYLCASSRRANAEAQYFGPGTRLLVL.

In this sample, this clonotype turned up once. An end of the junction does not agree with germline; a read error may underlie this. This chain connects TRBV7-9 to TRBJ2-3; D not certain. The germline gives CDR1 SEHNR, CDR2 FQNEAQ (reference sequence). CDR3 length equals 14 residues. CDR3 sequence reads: CASSLASREDTQYF. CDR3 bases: TGTGCCAGCAGCTTAGCGTCACGTGAAGATACGCAGTACTTT.